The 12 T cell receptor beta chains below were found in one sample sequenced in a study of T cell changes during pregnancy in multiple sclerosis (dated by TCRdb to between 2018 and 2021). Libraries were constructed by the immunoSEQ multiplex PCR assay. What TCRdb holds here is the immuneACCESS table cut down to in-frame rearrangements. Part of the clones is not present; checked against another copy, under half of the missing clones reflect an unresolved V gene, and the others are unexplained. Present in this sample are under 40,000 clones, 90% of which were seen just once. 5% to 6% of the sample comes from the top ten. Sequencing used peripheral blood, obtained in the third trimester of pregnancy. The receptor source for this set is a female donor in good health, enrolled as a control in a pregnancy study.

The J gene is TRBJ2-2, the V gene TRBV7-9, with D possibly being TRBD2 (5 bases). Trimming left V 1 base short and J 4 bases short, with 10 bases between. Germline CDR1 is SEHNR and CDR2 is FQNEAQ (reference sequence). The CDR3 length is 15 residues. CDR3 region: CASSLGAATTGELFF. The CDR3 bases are TGTGCCAGCAGCTTAGGAGCGGCGACCACCGGGGAGCTGTTTTTT.

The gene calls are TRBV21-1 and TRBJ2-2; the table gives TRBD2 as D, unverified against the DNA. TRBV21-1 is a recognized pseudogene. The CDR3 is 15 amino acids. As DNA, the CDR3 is TGTGCCAGCAGCTTAGAGGGAATCGTCGGCGGGGAGCTGTTTTTT. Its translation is CASSLEGIVGGELFF.

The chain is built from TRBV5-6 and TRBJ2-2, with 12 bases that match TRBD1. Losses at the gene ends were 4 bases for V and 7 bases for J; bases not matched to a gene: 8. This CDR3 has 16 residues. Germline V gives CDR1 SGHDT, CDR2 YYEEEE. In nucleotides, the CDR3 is TGTGCCAGCAGCATTCCGGGACAGGGGGCTAGCGGGGAGCTGTTTTTT. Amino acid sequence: CASSIPGQGASGELFF.

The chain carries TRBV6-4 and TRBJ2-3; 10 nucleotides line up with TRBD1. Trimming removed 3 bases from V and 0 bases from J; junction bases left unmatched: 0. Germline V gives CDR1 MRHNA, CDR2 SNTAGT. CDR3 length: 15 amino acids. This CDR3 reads CASSEGQGSTDTQYF. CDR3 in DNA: TGTGCCAGCAGTGAGGGACAGGGGAGCACAGATACGCAGTATTTT.

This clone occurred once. DNA of the CDR3: TGTGCCAGCAGCCAAGATGTACAGGGTATTTCCTACAATGAGCAGTTCTTC. Its translation: CASSQDVQGISYNEQFF. The gene calls are TRBV4-2 and TRBJ2-1, with TRBD1 as a possible D gene (6 bases). The ends were cut back, 0 bases at V and 1 base at J, with 13 bases in the middle. This CDR3 spans 17 amino acids. From germline, CDR1 is LGHNA and CDR2 YNFKEQ.

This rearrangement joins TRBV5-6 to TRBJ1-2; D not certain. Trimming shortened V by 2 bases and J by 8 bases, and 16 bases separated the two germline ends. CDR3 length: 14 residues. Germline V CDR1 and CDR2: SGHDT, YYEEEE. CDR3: CASSFPGVLSGYTF. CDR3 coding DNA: TGTGCCAGCAGCTTCCCCGGGGTACTGTCGGGCTACACCTTC. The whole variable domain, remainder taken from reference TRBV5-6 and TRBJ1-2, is DAGVTQSPTHLIKTRGQQVTLRCSPKSGHDTVSWYQQALGQGPQFIFQYYEEEERQRGNFPDRFSGHQFPNYSSELNVNALLLGDSALYLCASSFPGVLSGYTFGSGTRLTVV.

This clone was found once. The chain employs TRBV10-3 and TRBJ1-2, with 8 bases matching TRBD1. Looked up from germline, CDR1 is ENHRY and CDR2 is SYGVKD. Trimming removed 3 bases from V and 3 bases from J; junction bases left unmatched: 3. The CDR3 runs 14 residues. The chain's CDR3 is CAISDQGAHYGYTF. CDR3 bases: TGTGCCATCAGTGATCAGGGGGCCCACTATGGCTACACCTTC.

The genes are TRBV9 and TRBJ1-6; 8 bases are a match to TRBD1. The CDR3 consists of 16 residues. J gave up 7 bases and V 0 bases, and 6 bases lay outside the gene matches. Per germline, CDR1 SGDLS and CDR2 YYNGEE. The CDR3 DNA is TGTGCCAGCAGCGTAGGGACAGGGCGGACCAATTCACCCCTCCACTTT. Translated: CASSVGTGRTNSPLHF.

DNA for the CDR3: TGTGCCAGTAGTATCCCGGGGGTAAGAGAAAAACTGTTTTTT. Encoded protein: CASSIPGVREKLFF. V usage is TRBV19 and J usage is TRBJ1-4, with D tentatively TRBD1 (5 bases). The germline V gene encodes CDR1 LNHDA and CDR2 SQIVND (reference sequence). CDR3 length equals 14 residues. V shed 3 bases and J shed 8 bases, with 13 bases lying between them.

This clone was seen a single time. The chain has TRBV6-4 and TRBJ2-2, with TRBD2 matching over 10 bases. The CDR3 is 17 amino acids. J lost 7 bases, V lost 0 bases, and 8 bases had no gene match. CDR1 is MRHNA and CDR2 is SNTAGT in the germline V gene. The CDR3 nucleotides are TGTGCCAGCAGTGACTCCCTAGCGGGAGATATCAGCGGGGAGCTGTTTTTT. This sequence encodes CASSDSLAGDISGELFF.

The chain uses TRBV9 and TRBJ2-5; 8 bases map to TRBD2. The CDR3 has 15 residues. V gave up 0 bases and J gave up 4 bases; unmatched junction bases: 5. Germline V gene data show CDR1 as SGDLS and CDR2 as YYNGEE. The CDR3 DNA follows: TGTGCCAGCAGCGTAGGGGGCGGGGGGAGAGAGACCCAGTACTTC. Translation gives CASSVGGGGRETQYF.

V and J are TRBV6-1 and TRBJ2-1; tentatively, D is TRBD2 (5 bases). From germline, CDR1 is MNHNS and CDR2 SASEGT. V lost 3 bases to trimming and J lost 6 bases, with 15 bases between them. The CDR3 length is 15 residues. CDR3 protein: CASSEQGGTPNEQFF. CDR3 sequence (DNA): TGTGCCAGCAGTGAGCAAGGAGGTACCCCCAATGAGCAGTTCTTC.